This T cell receptor beta chain was captured by sequencing in a study of blood T cell repertoires in COVID-19 (TCRdb year 2020). A note on the overall study: Samples covering the acute and convalescent phases of COVID-19 were provided by collaborators in the United States, Italy and Spain. Where available, HLA class I and class II types were taken from metadata supplied by the sample provider and were not determined by assay-based typing. The prospective study material was composed of cDNA or gDNA derived from T cells, B-cell-depleted T cells, or PBMCs. Deeply sampled blood TCRbeta repertoires from subjects exposed to, actively infected with, or recovered from COVID-19 were included in the dataset. The repertoires were released in a freely available public database intended as a resource for research on the immune response to SARS-CoV-2. Nearly every sample came with metadata listing a de-identified subject ID, COVID-19 status, age in years and sex. Samples came from the ongoing ImmuneRACE study (first 160 participants) plus 1,254 subjects from 6 global collaborators.

A few counts support this clone. What this receptor recognizes is not known. No per-base quality is available; no much larger clone lies one base away. TCRbeta CDR3 regions were amplified from genomic DNA using the immunoSEQ Assay, a bias-controlled multiplex PCR. The study's processing was this. Within the assay, amplification of reference gene primers was used to estimate how many nucleated cells each sample contained. To quantify the absolute abundance of each unique TCRbeta CDR3 rearrangement, sequence reads were collapsed and filtered. For each sample, productive Simpson clonality was calculated by taking the square root of Simpson's diversity index across productive rearrangements. In its TCRdb copy, this immuneACCESS table keeps in-frame sequences only and misses some clones. Where compared with another copy, unresolved V genes explain less than half of these, and the others have no known cause. V, J and clone size derive from that table, while D and trimming were established from the DNA sequence. A total of some 160,000 clones appear in this sample, more than 75% of them only once. The ten biggest clones cover under 3% of the sample.

At one collaborating source in Seattle, patients were enrolled during active infection and were followed longitudinally through the course of disease. Each collaborating institution followed its own protocols to collect whole blood in K2EDTA tubes. Collaborator samples were shipped for TCRbeta analysis as frozen whole blood, isolated PBMCs, or DNA extracted from either sample type. What the authors observed across the whole study: The amount of clinical and demographic metadata varied by source and participant and was provided uncurated.

The CDR3 measures 15 amino acids from cysteine to phenylalanine. The only DNA kept is the CDR3, 45 bases in frame from the first base. Per the germline V gene, SGHVS is the CDR1 and FNYEAQ is the CDR2. At the junction V is shortened by 5 bases and J by 3 bases, with 13 bases in between. This sequence uses TRBV7-6 and TRBJ1-4, with an unclear D gene assignment. This TCR derives from a woman aged 80 or older with COVID-19, enrolled during active disease. The specimen sequenced was peripheral blood. Read as DNA, the sequence is TGTGCCAGCAGCCCCGGAGGCCTTGCTAATGAAAAACTGTTTTTT. It is translated as CASSPGGLANEKLFF.